This T cell receptor beta chain was sequenced in a study of blood T cell repertoires in COVID-19. Study-wide context: Samples of COVID-19 (acute and convalescent) were obtained from the United States, Italy and Spain. PBMCs, B-cell-depleted T cells, or T cells provided the cDNA or gDNA that made up the material.

Germline V gene data show CDR1 as LNHNV and CDR2 as YYDKDF (reference sequence). The CDR3 consists of 14 residues. Deletions cut 5 bases from V and 4 bases from J, with 11 bases between. Individuals aged about 18 to 90 years were recruited from about two dozen US areas. Among Cohort 3 donors, those recovered had two negative PCRs, clearance, or symptom resolution. Generated by immunoSEQ multiplex PCR, the TCRdb table keeps only in-frame clones and is missing some. The sample has approximately 210,000 clones, approximately 86% seen once. The sample taken for sequencing was PBMCs or T cells enriched from blood (not recorded which). This sequence was found in a woman aged 25 to 39 who had recovered from COVID-19. This chain joins TRBV15 and TRBJ1-4; tentatively, D is TRBD1 (5 bases). CDR3 in DNA: TGTGCCACCAGCCTCGGGGGAGGTAATGAAAAACTGTTTTTT. It translates to CATSLGGGNEKLFF.